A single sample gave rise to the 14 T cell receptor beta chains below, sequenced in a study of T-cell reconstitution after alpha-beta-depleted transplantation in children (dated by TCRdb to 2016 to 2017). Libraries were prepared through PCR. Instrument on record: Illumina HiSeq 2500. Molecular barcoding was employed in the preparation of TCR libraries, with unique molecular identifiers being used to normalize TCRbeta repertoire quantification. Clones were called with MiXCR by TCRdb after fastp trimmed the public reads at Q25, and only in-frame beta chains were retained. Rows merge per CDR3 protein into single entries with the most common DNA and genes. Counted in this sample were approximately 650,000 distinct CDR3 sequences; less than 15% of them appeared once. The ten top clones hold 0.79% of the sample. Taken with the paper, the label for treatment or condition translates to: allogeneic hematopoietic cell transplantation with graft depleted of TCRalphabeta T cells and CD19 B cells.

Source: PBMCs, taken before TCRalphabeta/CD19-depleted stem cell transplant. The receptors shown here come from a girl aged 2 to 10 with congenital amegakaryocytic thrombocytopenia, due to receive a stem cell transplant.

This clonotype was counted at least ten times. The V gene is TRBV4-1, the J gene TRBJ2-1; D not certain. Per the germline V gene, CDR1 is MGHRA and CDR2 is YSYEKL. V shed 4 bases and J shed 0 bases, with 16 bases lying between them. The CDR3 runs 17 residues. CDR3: CASSLAPVGVSYNEQFF. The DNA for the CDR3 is TGCGCCAGCAGCCTGGCCCCCGTTGGGGTCTCCTACAATGAGCAGTTCTTC.

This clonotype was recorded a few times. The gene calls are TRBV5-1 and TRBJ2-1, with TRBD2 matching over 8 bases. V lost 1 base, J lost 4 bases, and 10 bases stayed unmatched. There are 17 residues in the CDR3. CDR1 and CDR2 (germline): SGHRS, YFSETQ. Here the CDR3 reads CASSLYPSREEYNEQFF. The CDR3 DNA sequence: TGCGCCAGCAGCTTGTACCCTTCGCGGGAGGAGTACAATGAGCAGTTCTTC.

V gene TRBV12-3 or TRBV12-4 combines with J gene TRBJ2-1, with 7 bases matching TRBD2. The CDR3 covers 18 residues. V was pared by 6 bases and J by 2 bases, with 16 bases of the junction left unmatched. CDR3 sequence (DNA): TGTGCCAGCAGCACCCGTGCGGGAGAAGTTGACACCTACAATGAGCAGTTCTTC. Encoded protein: CASSTRAGEVDTYNEQFF.

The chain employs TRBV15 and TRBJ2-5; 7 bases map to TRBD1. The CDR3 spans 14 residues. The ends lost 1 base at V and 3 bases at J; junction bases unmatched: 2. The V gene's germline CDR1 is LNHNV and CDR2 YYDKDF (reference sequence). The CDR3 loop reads CATSRAGQEETQYF. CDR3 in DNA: TGTGCCACCAGCAGAGCAGGACAGGAAGAGACCCAGTACTTC.

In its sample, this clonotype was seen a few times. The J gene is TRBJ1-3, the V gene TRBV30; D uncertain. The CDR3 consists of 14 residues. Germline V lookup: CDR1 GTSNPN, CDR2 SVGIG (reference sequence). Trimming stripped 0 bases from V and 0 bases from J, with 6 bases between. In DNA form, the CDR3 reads TGTGCCTGGAGTGTATGGATCTCTGGAAACACCATATATTTT. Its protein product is CAWSVWISGNTIYF.

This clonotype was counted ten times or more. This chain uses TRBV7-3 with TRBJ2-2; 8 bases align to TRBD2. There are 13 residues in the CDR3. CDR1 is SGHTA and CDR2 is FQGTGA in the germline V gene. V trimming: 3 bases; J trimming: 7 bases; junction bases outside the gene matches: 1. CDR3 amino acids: CASSLGTSGELFF. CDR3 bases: TGTGCCAGCAGCTTGGGGACTAGCGGGGAGCTGTTTTTT.

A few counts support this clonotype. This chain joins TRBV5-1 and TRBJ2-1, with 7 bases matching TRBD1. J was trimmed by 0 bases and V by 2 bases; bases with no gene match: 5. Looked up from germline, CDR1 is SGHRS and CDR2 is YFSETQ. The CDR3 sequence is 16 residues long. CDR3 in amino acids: CASSFYRDSSYNEQFF. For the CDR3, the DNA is TGCGCCAGCAGCTTCTACCGGGACAGCTCCTACAATGAGCAGTTCTTC.

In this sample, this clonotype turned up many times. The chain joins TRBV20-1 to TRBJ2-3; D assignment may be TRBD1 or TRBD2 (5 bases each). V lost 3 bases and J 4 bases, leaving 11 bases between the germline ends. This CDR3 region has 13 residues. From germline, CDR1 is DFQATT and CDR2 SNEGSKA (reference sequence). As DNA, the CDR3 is TGCAGTGCTAGGACAGAGGGTTCAGATACGCAGTATTTT. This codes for CSARTEGSDTQYF.

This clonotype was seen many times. This chain's CDR3 is CASSRYSSFEQYF. Here the CDR3 DNA reads TGTGCCAGCAGCCGTTACTCTAGTTTTGAGCAGTACTTC. This chain connects TRBV9 to TRBJ2-7; D is ambiguous. V lost 4 bases and J 7 bases, leaving 15 bases between the germline ends. The V gene's germline CDR1 is SGDLS and CDR2 YYNGEE. The length of the CDR3 is 13 residues.

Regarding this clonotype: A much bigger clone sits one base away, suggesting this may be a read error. The CDR3 reads CASSPVNLGIDTGELFF. The CDR3 coding sequence is TGCGCCAGCAGCCCAGTGAACCTAGGGATTGACACCGGGGAGCTGTTTTTT. The gene calls are TRBV4-1 and TRBJ2-2, with no clear D. V was cut by 4 bases and J by 3 bases, with 18 bases left in between. This CDR3 spans 17 amino acids. Germline CDR1 is MGHRA and CDR2 is YSYEKL.

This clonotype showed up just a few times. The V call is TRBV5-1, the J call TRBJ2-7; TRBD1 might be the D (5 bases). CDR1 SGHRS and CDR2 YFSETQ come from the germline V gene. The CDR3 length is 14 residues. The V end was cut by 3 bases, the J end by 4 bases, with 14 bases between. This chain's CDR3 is CASSSLDTPYEQYF. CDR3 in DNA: TGCGCCAGCAGCTCCTTGGACACACCTTACGAGCAGTACTTC.

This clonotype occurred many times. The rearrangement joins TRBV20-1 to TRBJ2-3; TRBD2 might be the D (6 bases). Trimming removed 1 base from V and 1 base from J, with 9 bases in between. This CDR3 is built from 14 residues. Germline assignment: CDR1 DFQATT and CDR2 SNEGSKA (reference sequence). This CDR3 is CSARARGGTDTQYF. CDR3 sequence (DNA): TGCAGTGCTAGAGCGCGGGGCGGCACAGATACGCAGTATTTT.

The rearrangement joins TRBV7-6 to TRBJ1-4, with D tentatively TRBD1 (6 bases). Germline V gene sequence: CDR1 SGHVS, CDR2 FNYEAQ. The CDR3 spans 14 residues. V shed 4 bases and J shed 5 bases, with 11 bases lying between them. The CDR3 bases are TGTGCCAGCAGCTATATACAGGGAAATGAAAAACTGTTTTTT. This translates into CASSYIQGNEKLFF.

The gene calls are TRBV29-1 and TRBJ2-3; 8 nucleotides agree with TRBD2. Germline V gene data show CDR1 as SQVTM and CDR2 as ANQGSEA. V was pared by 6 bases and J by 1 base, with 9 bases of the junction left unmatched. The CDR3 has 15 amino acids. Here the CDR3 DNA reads TGCAGCGTCGCGACGACAGCGGGAGGCACAGATACGCAGTATTTT. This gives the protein CSVATTAGGTDTQYF.